The clone carrying this T cell receptor (beta chain) was observed a handful of times. Its antigen is undetermined. The method was immunoSEQ multiplex PCR; TCRdb's version includes in-frame clones alone and lacks a portion of them. The table has around 60,000 clones, 80% to 90% seen once. The sample is drawn from a study of a mutant IDH1 vaccine in newly diagnosed glioma. Study background: The initiation of vaccination occurred 4-6 weeks after radiotherapy alone, or with temozolomide cycles. Treated patients, about 62% male and around 40% female, averaged about 40 years of age. Previous treatment comprised radiotherapy, temozolomide, or both, mostly both.

As for time point: week 23, last vaccination. The study gave 300 ug of mutant IDH1 20-mer peptide per vaccine dose, with topical imiquimod. The donor cohort comprised cases of new WHO grade 3 or 4 IDH1-mutant, ATRX-lost astrocytoma. Trimming took off 6 bases at V and 2 bases at J, with 10 bases between the two ends. The V gene's germline CDR1 is MGHDK and CDR2 SYGVNS. CDR3 size: 13 residues. The chain recombines TRBV25-1 with TRBJ1-1; D gene unclear. The sequence was obtained from a man aged 25-45 years with glioma. This specimen was PBMCs, taken from a glioma patient whose treatment included an IDH1 peptide vaccine. CDR3 in DNA: TGTGCCAGCAGGCGGAGTGACAACACTGAAGCTTTCTTT. It is translated as CASRRSDNTEAFF.